Included here is one TCR beta chain sequence, with context. Its cognate antigen is unknown. This specimen comes from a study of beta chain features in type 1 diabetes. Study outcomes and limitations: Shorter TCRB CDR3s, moderately but significantly so, were found in Type 1 diabetes patients in all four CD4+ subsets. Resolution of whether HLA type affects TCRB rearrangement was not achieved here. Comparison showed that naive, central memory and Treg TCRB repertoires appeared more similar among patients than among healthy donors. Cells that show high TCR expression could be over-represented by cDNA sequencing.

Sequenced material consisted of expressed TCRB transcripts (all of the isolated RNA was reverse transcribed). Some clones are missing from TCRdb's copy, which holds only in-frame ones; the method was immunoSEQ multiplex PCR. Found here are 400,000 to 600,000 clones, around 30% of them singletons; the top ten hold around 0.065%. The CDR3 has 14 residues. Germline V gene sequence: CDR1 SNHLY, CDR2 FYNNEI. Trimming cost V 6 bases and J 2 bases; bases outside gene matches: 3. This TCR derives from a young man in good health. This chain links TRBV2 with TRBJ2-7; 11 nucleotides match TRBD2. The sample consisted of naive CD4+ T cells from blood. The CDR3: CASSNSGRAYEQYF. The CDR3 region has the DNA TGTGCCAGCAGCAATAGCGGGAGGGCCTACGAGCAGTACTTC. Complete variable domain (other parts from reference TRBV2 and TRBJ2-7): EPEVTQTPSHQVTQMGQEVILRCVPISNHLYFYWYRQILGQKVEFLVSFYNNEISEKSEIFDDQFSVERPDGSNFTLKIRSTKLEDSAMYFCASSNSGRAYEQYFGPGTRLTVT.